This is a list of T cell receptor beta chains from one sample in a study of regulatory T cells in long-lasting Graves disease. TCRdb recomputed calls from the multiplex PCR reads with MiXCR, one row per CDR3 protein. The repertoire has more than 450,000 distinct CDR3 sequences, under 20% of them found once; the top ten carry about 12%. These sequences were also reported in another study, on T cells in Graves' hyperthyroidism and ophthalmopathy.

Sequenced here: peripheral blood mononuclear cells (PBMCs), sampled at new diagnosis, from a patient treated with antithyroid drugs. These receptors all come from a man aged 35 to 55 with Graves disease. The CDR3 runs from the conserved cysteine through the conserved F or W. Each record gives: D gene, V gene, J gene, clone size, CDR3 protein, CDR3 DNA. A D gene is named only where the DNA matches it firmly. Not all rows give a size; the values are once, few, many and, for expanded clones, a class.

TRBD2,TRBV9,TRBJ2-4,.,CASGGLAGVLAKNIQYF,TGTGCCAGCGGAGGACTAGCGGGGGTACTAGCCAAAAACATTCAGTACTTC
TRBD2,TRBV7-9,TRBJ2-1,many,CASSLRELGNEQFF,TGTGCCAGCAGCTTGCGGGAGTTGGGCAATGAGCAGTTCTTC
.,TRBV19,TRBJ2-4,few,CASSPLSGNQYF,TGTGCCAGTAGTCCCCTGTCCGGGAATCAGTACTTC
.,TRBV28,TRBJ1-5,many,CASSGRRNQPQHF,TGTGCCAGCAGTGGACGGAGGAATCAGCCCCAGCATTTT
TRBD2,TRBV20-1,TRBJ2-1,.,CSAPIAGGRGNEQFF,TGCAGTGCCCCAATAGCGGGAGGACGGGGGAATGAGCAGTTCTTC
TRBD1,TRBV5-5,TRBJ1-4,few,CASGNRDRVEKLFF,TGTGCCAGCGGCAATCGGGACAGGGTTGAAAAACTGTTTTTT
.,TRBV11-3,TRBJ2-1,many,CASSPKSGRSYNEQFF,TGTGCCAGCAGCCCGAAGTCCGGGCGCTCCTACAATGAGCAGTTCTTC
TRBD1,TRBV6-1,TRBJ1-1,many,CASRPAGQVNTEAFF,TGTGCCAGCAGACCCGCGGGACAGGTAAACACTGAAGCTTTCTTT
.,TRBV29-1,TRBJ2-3,.,CSVLRDTTDTQYF,TGCAGCGTTCTCCGGGACACCACAGATACGCAGTATTTT
.,TRBV20-1,TRBJ2-1,.,CSAPQPRRPGNEQFF,TGCAGTGCTCCCCAACCCCGTCGACCTGGGAATGAGCAGTTCTTC
TRBD1,TRBV11-1,TRBJ2-1,.,CASRTGTGPGYEQFF,TGTGCCAGCAGGACCGGGACAGGGCCCGGGTATGAGCAGTTCTTC
TRBD2,TRBV28,TRBJ2-7,many,CASTQPPTSGRYEQYF,TGTGCCAGCACCCAGCCCCCGACTAGCGGGAGGTACGAGCAGTACTTC
TRBD2,TRBV19,TRBJ2-1,few,CASIASGFNNEQFF,TGTGCCAGTATCGCTAGCGGATTCAACAATGAGCAGTTCTTC
.,TRBV6-5,TRBJ2-7,many,CASSSPGQGMYEQYF,TGTGCCAGCAGTTCCCCCGGACAAGGGATGTATGAGCAGTACTTC
.,TRBV6-1,TRBJ1-5,few,CASSDGGINQPQHF,TGTGCCAGCAGCGACGGGGGAATCAATCAGCCCCAGCATTTT
TRBD1,TRBV11-2,TRBJ2-7,many,CASSWQGTGRDEQYF,TGTGCCAGCAGTTGGCAAGGGACAGGGAGGGACGAGCAGTACTTC
TRBD1,TRBV4-2,TRBJ2-7,few,CASSQDPSGTGSYEQYF,TGTGCCAGCAGCCAAGACCCTTCCGGGACAGGTTCCTACGAGCAGTACTTC
.,TRBV28,TRBJ2-3,few,CASRRSLASTDTQYF,TGTGCCAGCAGACGTTCGTTGGCCAGCACAGATACGCAGTATTTT
TRBD2,TRBV28,TRBJ2-5,few,CASSLDSPGLAKETQYF,TGTGCCAGCAGCCTGGACAGCCCCGGACTAGCTAAAGAGACCCAGTACTTC
TRBD1,TRBV28,TRBJ2-7,.,CASSLPGTGIYEQYF,TGTGCCAGCAGTTTACCCGGGACAGGCATCTACGAGCAGTACTTC
.,TRBV19,TRBJ2-7,.,CASSKAGAGYEQYF,TGTGCCAGTAGTAAGGCAGGCGCAGGCTACGAGCAGTACTTC
.,TRBV6-2/TRBV6-3,TRBJ1-1,few,CASSYRFGSGNTEAFF,.
.,TRBV2,TRBJ1-6,.,CASSLSDGFNNSPLHF,TGTGCCAGCAGCCTTTCGGACGGGTTCAATAATTCACCCCTCCACTTT
.,TRBV4-1,TRBJ2-1,many,CASSQVWVILRLISNEQFF,TGCGCCAGCAGCCAAGTGTGGGTGATCCTGCGACTCATTTCCAATGAGCAGTTCTTC
TRBD2,TRBV19,TRBJ2-1,.,CASSGGGSGSWEQFF,TGTGCCAGCTCCGGGGGGGGGAGTGGGTCTTGGGAGCAGTTCTTC
.,TRBV18,TRBJ2-5,many,CASSRTRDGDQTQYF,TGTGCCAGCTCACGAACCCGGGACGGCGACCAGACCCAGTACTTC
.,TRBV10-3,TRBJ2-7,.,CAISAGRSRDEQCF,TGTGCCATCAGTGCGGGTCGAAGCAGGGACGAGCAGTGCTTC